This TCR beta chain was found in a study of read filtering for tumor transcriptome and immune sequencing. Study as a whole: Revised staging placed roughly 8 patients in R-ISS I, 15 to 20 in II, more than five in III. Transcriptome libraries were built from DNase-treated RNA.

The table lists this clonotype with many counts. Its specificity is unknown. The length of the CDR3 is 14 residues. The J segment lost 4 bases and the V segment lost 6 bases, leaving 4 bases of the junction unmatched. From germline, CDR1 is DFQATT and CDR2 SNEGSKA (reference sequence). Molecular barcoded adaptors covering alpha/delta and beta/gamma chains were used on 400 to 450 ng RNA. Each CDR3 protein is one row after TCRdb ran MiXCR on the reads. The sample consists of about 86,000 distinct CDR3 sequences, around 12% of them appearing once. Overall study results and limits: IR-seq and RNA-seq agreed better without single-read clonotypes.

The receptor comes from a donor aged 40 or over with multiple myeloma. Sequencing was done on a sample of a population of CD138-negative cells sorted from bone marrow. The chain links TRBV20-1 to TRBJ2-3; 13 nucleotides agree with TRBD2. This chain's CDR3 is CSASGTSGADTQYF. CDR3 coding DNA: TGCAGTGCCTCCGGGACTAGCGGGGCAGATACGCAGTATTTT.